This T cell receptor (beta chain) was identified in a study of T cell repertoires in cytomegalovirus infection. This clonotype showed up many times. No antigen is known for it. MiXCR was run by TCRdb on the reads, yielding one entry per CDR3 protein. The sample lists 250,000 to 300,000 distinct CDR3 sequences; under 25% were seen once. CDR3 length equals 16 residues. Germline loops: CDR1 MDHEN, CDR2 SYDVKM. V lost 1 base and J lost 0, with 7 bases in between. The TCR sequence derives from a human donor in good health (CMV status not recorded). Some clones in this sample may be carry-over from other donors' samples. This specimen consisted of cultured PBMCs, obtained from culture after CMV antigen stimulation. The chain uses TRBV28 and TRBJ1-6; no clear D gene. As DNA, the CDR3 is TGTGCCAGCAGTTTATCCGGGAGCTCCTATAATTCACCCCTCCACTTT. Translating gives CASSLSGSSYNSPLHF.